A selection of T cell receptor beta chains follows, all from one sample in a study of identifying expanded T cells in peripheral blood. Sequenced by immunoSEQ multiplex PCR; TCRdb stores in-frame clones only, minus some. Of tens of thousands of clones in the sample, about 89% were seen once. Sequencing was done on a sample of blood. The receptors originated from a person aged 18-69 years in good health. CDR3s include the opening cysteine and the closing phenylalanine or tryptophan. D genes are given only for firm matches. The size of a clone is reported for some rows only, either as once, few or many, or as a class for expanded clones.

V	D	J	size	CDR3	DNA
TRBV7-2	NA	TRBJ2-3	NA	CASSLGPSTDTQYF	TGTGCCAGCAGCTTGGGCCCGTCCACAGATACGCAGTATTTT
TRBV6-5	NA	TRBJ2-2	NA	CASSSKGRPNTGELFF	TGTGCCAGCAGTTCGAAGGGGCGGCCGAACACCGGGGAGCTGTTTTTT
TRBV9	TRBD2	TRBJ2-5	NA	CASSRLAGETQYF	TGTGCCAGCAGCCGACTAGCCGGCGAGACCCAGTACTTC
TRBV9	NA	TRBJ2-1	NA	CASSPHRVNEQFF	TGTGCCAGCAGCCCCCACAGGGTAAATGAGCAGTTCTTC
TRBV29-1	NA	TRBJ2-7	once	CSIGRGPNEQYF	TGCAGCATCGGCAGAGGACCTAACGAGCAGTACTTC
TRBV7-8	NA	TRBJ1-5	NA	CASSITGRTVSNQPQHF	TGTGCCAGCAGCATCACAGGCCGGACAGTTAGCAATCAGCCCCAGCATTTT
TRBV5-1	NA	TRBJ2-7	NA	CASSLVFSYEQYF	TGCGCCAGCAGCTTGGTTTTCTCCTACGAGCAGTACTTC
TRBV28	NA	TRBJ2-7	NA	CASSLAGRTYEQYF	TGTGCCAGCAGTTTAGCGGGAAGAACCTACGAGCAGTACTTC
TRBV19	TRBD1	TRBJ1-3	medium-sized	CASSQTGGGGNTIYF	TGTGCCAGTAGCCAGACAGGGGGTGGTGGAAACACCATATATTTT
TRBV11-2	NA	TRBJ2-6	NA	CASSSYSGANVLTF	TGTGCCAGCAGCTCCTACTCTGGGGCCAACGTCCTGACTTTC
TRBV5-1	NA	TRBJ1-1	few	CASSLAGASNTEAFF	TGCGCCAGCAGCTTGGCCGGGGCATCAAACACTGAAGCTTTCTTT